The rows below give T cell receptor beta chains drawn from one sample of a study of T cells in Graves' hyperthyroidism and ophthalmopathy. TCRdb reprocessed the multiplex PCR reads via MiXCR and lists one record per CDR3 protein. The table lists 500,000 to 550,000 distinct CDR3 sequences, 20% of them singletons. The sample was blood. Every receptor here comes from a man aged 35 to 55 with Graves' ophthalmopathy. The CDR3 runs from the conserved cysteine through the conserved F or W. Each record gives: clone size, J gene, D gene, V gene, CDR3 DNA, CDR3 protein. D genes are given only for firm matches. Size tells how often a clone was seen (once, few, many) or the class of an expanded clone, and some rows leave it out.

many | TRBJ2-3 | . | TRBV11-2 | TGTGCCAGCAGCTTGGGTAAGGGGTTCGGGAGCACAGATACGCAGTATTTT | CASSLGKGFGSTDTQYF
few | TRBJ2-7 | . | TRBV28 | TGTGCCAGCAGTCCCACTCATCGCCTTGAGCAGTACTTC | CASSPTHRLEQYF
. | TRBJ1-4 | . | TRBV3-1 | TGTGCCAGCAGCAAGCGGAGGGATGAAAAACTGTTTTTT | CASSKRRDEKLFF
many | TRBJ1-5 | . | TRBV12-3/TRBV12-4 | TGTGCCAGCAGAAGCCTAGGACGGTACAATCAGCCCCAGCATTTT | CASRSLGRYNQPQHF
few | TRBJ1-5 | . | TRBV28 | TGTGCCAGCAGTCGGGCCTTGAATCAGCCCCAGCATTTT | CASSRALNQPQHF
many | TRBJ1-1 | . | TRBV20-1 | TGCAGTGCTAGAGTCCTCCGGGACGCAACTGAAGCTTTCTTT | CSARVLRDATEAFF
. | TRBJ2-3 | . | TRBV7-6 | TGTGCCAGCAGCTTGACCGACATCAAGGCAGATACGCAGTATTTT | CASSLTDIKADTQYF
few | TRBJ2-4 | TRBD1 | TRBV20-1 | TGCAGTGCTAACCGACAGGGGCTAGCCAAAAACATTCAGTACTTC | CSANRQGLAKNIQYF
few | TRBJ2-3 | . | TRBV5-1 | TGCGCCAGCAGCTTTTTTAGTTTAGAAGATACGCAGTATTTT | CASSFFSLEDTQYF
many | TRBJ1-6 | . | TRBV7-2 | TGTGCCAGCAGCTCCACAGGGAGGCATTCACCCCTCCACTTT | CASSSTGRHSPLHF
. | TRBJ1-2 | . | TRBV30 | TGTGCCTGGAGTGCCGGGACTTTCTATGGCTACACCTTC | CAWSAGTFYGYTF
many | TRBJ1-4 | . | TRBV18 | TGTGCCAGCTCACGCGGGACGGGAGGTGAAAAACTGTTTTTT | CASSRGTGGEKLFF
. | TRBJ1-1 | . | TRBV9 | TGTGCCAGCAGCGTAGCTCATTCGGGTAGCACTGAAGCTTTCTTT | CASSVAHSGSTEAFF
many | TRBJ2-2 | TRBD2 | TRBV7-8 | TGTGCCAGCAGCATGCGACTAGCGTCGACCGGGGAGCTGTTTTTT | CASSMRLASTGELFF
. | TRBJ2-1 | . | TRBV20-1 | TGCAGTGCGAGGAGGAGTATCTACAATGAGCAGTTCTTC | CSARRSIYNEQFF
. | TRBJ1-6 | . | TRBV28 | TGTGCCAGCAGTCCTGCCCATAATTCACCCCTCCACTTT | CASSPAHNSPLHF
. | TRBJ2-3 | . | TRBV12-3/TRBV12-4 | TGTGCCAGCAGTTTAGAAGGTCGCTTCCAACAACTCCGCTCAATCGCTAGCACAGATACGCAGTATTTT | CASSLEGRFQQLRSIASTDTQYF